This entry is about one T cell receptor (beta chain). The antigen remains undetermined. Germline assignment: CDR1 SNHLY and CDR2 FYNNEI. This CDR3 has 13 amino acids. Trimming cost V 3 bases and J 1 base, with 7 bases left between them. The data originate from a study of response to subunit inactivated influenza vaccine. TCRdb reprocessed the RT-PCR reads via MiXCR and lists one record per CDR3 protein. The table records around 190,000 distinct CDR3 sequences, over 13% of them present only once. Study conclusions and caveats: Seasonal influenza vaccination, on each occasion, was suggested by the authors to recruit few new T cells.

This sample comprised CD8+ T cells sorted from PBMCs, obtained roughly 5 days after vaccination. The rearrangement links TRBV2 to TRBJ2-7; no reliable D call. The clonotype originates from a man aged 50-60 years who received an inactivated influenza vaccine. The DNA for the CDR3 is TGTGCCAGCAGTGAGATACCGTCCTACGAGCAGTACTTC. Its protein is CASSEIPSYEQYF.